This TCR beta chain was recorded in a study of cytomegalovirus exposure and HLA in healthy donors. Study-level findings and limits: The authors later found TCR association rates varying by HLA locus, with DRB1 most and HLA-C fewest. Presence/absence analysis assumed near-uniform sequencing depth across donors.

The germline V gene encodes CDR1 SGHRS and CDR2 YFSETQ. V dropped 0 bases and J dropped 2 bases, with 9 bases sitting between them. The CDR3 sequence is 14 residues long. Primers included in the PCR were 60 Vbeta and 13 Jbeta primers. TCRdb's copy holds only in-frame clones and misses some; the assay was immunoSEQ multiplex PCR. Counted here are fewer than 200,000 clones, around three quarters occurring once; the ten biggest clones make up about 2%. Worth noting for this clone: Its antigen remains unknown.

The sample consisted of PBMCs. This clonotype was sampled from a man aged 40-55 years in good health and CMV-seronegative. The chain combines TRBV5-1 with TRBJ2-7; D gene unclear. CDR3 in DNA: TGCGCCAGCAGCTTGGATGGGCAACCCTACGAGCAGTACTTC. It encodes CASSLDGQPYEQYF.